This section outlines one T cell receptor beta chain sequence together with its context. This record belongs to a study of blood T cell repertoires in COVID-19. Background on the study: COVID-19 samples from acute and convalescent phases originated in the United States, Italy and Spain. T cells, B-cell-depleted T cells, or PBMCs provided the cDNA or gDNA that served as material.

Here immunoSEQ multiplex PCR was the method, and the copy in TCRdb shows in-frame clones only, minus some. The data show around 320,000 clones, 90% seen once. Enrolled through a virtual design, the participants were between 18 and 89 years of age and came from under 30 US areas. Participant-given clinical history determined each cohort assignment. The sequenced sample was PBMCs or T cells enriched from blood (not recorded which). The TCR was taken from a woman aged 18-30 years with acute COVID-19.

CDR3: CASSQVEGSQPQHF. The CDR3 bases are TGTGCCAGCAGCCAAGTAGAGGGTAGCCAGCCCCAGCATTTT. The chain uses TRBV7-8 and TRBJ1-5; D ambiguous. The CDR3 runs to 14 residues. Between the trimmed V and J ends, which lost 5 bases and 7 bases, there was a span of 15 bases. Germline values: CDR1 SGHVS, CDR2 FQNEAQ.